This passage covers 14 T cell receptor beta chains from one sample sequenced in a study of shared clonotypes between healthy human individuals. Profiling relied on immunoSEQ multiplex PCR, and the TCRdb table lists in-frame clones only, not all of them. The repertoire holds approximately 100,000 clones, with less than 80% as singletons. Sequenced: memory CD8+ T cells sorted from blood. Subset defined: CD45RO+ cells pooled with CCR7-negative TemRA cells. The receptors were gathered from a young man in good health.

This clone was observed once. The chain carries TRBV5-6 and TRBJ2-7, with a weak D call TRBD2 (5 bases). Germline V lookup: CDR1 SGHDT, CDR2 YYEEEE. Trimming stripped 0 bases from V and 2 bases from J, with 9 bases between. The CDR3 extends over 14 amino acids. CDR3 loop: CASSLASRAYEQYF. CDR3 sequence (DNA): TGTGCCAGCAGCTTGGCTAGCCGAGCCTACGAGCAGTACTTC.

The chain employs TRBV27 and TRBJ1-1, with 9 bases matching TRBD1. This CDR3 is 14 amino acids long. In germline, CDR1 is MNHEY, CDR2 SMNVEV (reference sequence). Losses at the gene ends were 5 bases for V and 1 base for J; bases not matched to a gene: 2. The CDR3 DNA follows: TGTGCCAGCAGTCCGGGACAGGGGAACACTGAAGCTTTCTTT. Encoded protein: CASSPGQGNTEAFF.

The chain joins TRBV7-2 to TRBJ2-1, with TRBD2 matching 10 bases. The germline V gene encodes CDR1 SGHTA and CDR2 FQGNSA. The V segment lost 5 bases and the J segment 7 bases; nucleotides outside the gene matches: 11. The CDR3 has 16 residues. The chain's CDR3 is CASSVHLAGVPNEQFF. CDR3 DNA: TGTGCCAGCAGCGTTCATCTAGCGGGAGTCCCGAATGAGCAGTTCTTC.

The chain is built from TRBV28 and TRBJ2-1; 11 nucleotides align to TRBD2. This CDR3 is 16 amino acids long. J gave up 7 bases and V 4 bases, and 9 bases lay outside the gene matches. Per germline, CDR1 MDHEN and CDR2 SYDVKM. The CDR3 protein is CASSSPTSGRSNEQFF. The CDR3 bases are TGTGCCAGCAGTTCCCCAACTAGCGGGAGAAGTAATGAGCAGTTCTTC.

The gene calls are TRBV21-1 and TRBJ1-2. TRBV21-1 is reported as a pseudogene. The CDR3 length is 17 residues. The CDR3 DNA is TGTGCCAGCAGCAAAGAGCTCCTAGACGCGTATGTCTATGGCTACACCTTC. This codes for CASSKELLDAYVYGYTF.

This clone was seen at least ten times. The chain uses TRBV5-8 and TRBJ2-1, with TRBD2 matching 7 bases. The CDR3 length is 14 residues. CDR1 and CDR2 from the germline V gene are SGHTS and YDEGEE. The V gene end was trimmed by 4 bases and the J gene end by 3 bases; junction bases not matched to a gene: 4. The CDR3 spells CASSHREGYNEQFF. Written as DNA, the CDR3 is TGTGCCAGCAGCCATAGGGAGGGCTACAATGAGCAGTTCTTC.

This chain links TRBV28 with TRBJ2-7; 9 bases fit TRBD2. V shed 8 bases, J shed 0 bases, and the junction held 2 bases outside the gene matches. The CDR3 has 13 residues. Germline assignment: CDR1 MDHEN and CDR2 SYDVKM. Here the CDR3 reads CASVAGVSYEQYF. CDR3 nucleotides: TGTGCCAGCGTAGCGGGAGTCTCCTACGAGCAGTACTTC.

The gene calls are TRBV11-2 and TRBJ2-5; TRBD1 matches 8 bases. With V trimmed by 0 bases and J by 5 bases, 11 bases remained unmatched. This CDR3 region has 17 residues. CDR1 is SGHAT, CDR2 FQNNGV, per germline. The CDR3 loop is CASSLDWRQGIGETQYF. Here the CDR3 DNA reads TGTGCCAGCAGCTTAGATTGGAGACAGGGGATCGGGGAGACCCAGTACTTC.

V usage is TRBV25-1 and J usage is TRBJ2-3; no reliable D call. This CDR3 comprises 11 residues. Germline CDR1 MGHDK, CDR2 SYGVNS. Between the trimmed V and J ends, which lost 8 bases and 5 bases, there was a span of 8 bases. CDR3 nucleotides: TGTGCCAGCTCTACGGGAGATACGCAGTATTTT. Protein: CASSTGDTQYF.

This sequence joins TRBV19 and TRBJ2-1; 9 nucleotides match TRBD1. The CDR3 is made up of 15 amino acids. Germline V gene data show CDR1 as LNHDA and CDR2 as SQIVND (reference sequence). V lost 4 bases, J lost 7 bases, and 8 bases stayed unmatched. The CDR3 protein is CASSTGTGTGNEQFF. CDR3 nucleotide sequence: TGTGCCAGTAGTACGGGGACAGGGACTGGAAATGAGCAGTTCTTC.

The rearrangement joins TRBV6-1 to TRBJ2-7; 7 bases fit TRBD1. V lost 9 bases to trimming and J lost 0 bases; unmatched junction nucleotides: 2. CDR3 length equals 12 residues. Looked up from germline, CDR1 is MNHNS and CDR2 is SASEGT. CDR3 sequence: CASQGDSYEQYF. CDR3 nucleotide sequence: TGTGCCAGTCAGGGGGACTCCTACGAGCAGTACTTC.

This clone was seen many times. This sample includes further DNA sequences coding for the same CDR3. The chain joins TRBV6-4 to TRBJ2-2; no clear D gene. There are 14 residues in the CDR3. CDR1 is MRHNA and CDR2 is SNTAGT in the germline V gene. The V gene lost 0 bases and the J gene lost 0 bases, with 2 bases spanning the gap. CDR3 nucleotides: TGTGCCAGCAGTGACTCGACGAACACCGGGGAGCTGTTTTTT. It translates to CASSDSTNTGELFF.

This clone was counted once. The genes are TRBV9 and TRBJ1-3; TRBD1 is a possible D gene (5 bases). The V gene lost 0 bases and the J gene lost 3 bases, with 7 bases spanning the gap. CDR1 is SGDLS and CDR2 is YYNGEE in the germline V gene. The CDR3 consists of 14 residues. The CDR3 coding sequence is TGTGCCAGCAGCGTAGCTGGGGGTGGAAACACCATATATTTT. Amino acid sequence: CASSVAGGGNTIYF.

The J gene is TRBJ2-3, the V gene TRBV28; TRBD2 might be the D (6 bases). Germline V gene lookup returns CDR1 MDHEN and CDR2 SYDVKM. Trimming stripped 7 bases from V and 4 bases from J, with 21 bases between. The CDR3 covers 16 residues. The CDR3 reads CASTSWIADPPDTQYF. The DNA for the CDR3 is TGTGCCAGCACCTCGTGGATAGCGGACCCTCCAGATACGCAGTATTTT.